This record covers a single T cell receptor (beta chain). Its antigen remains undetermined. Base qualities are not recorded, but no much larger clone differs from it by a single base. This entry belongs to a study of shared clonotypes between healthy human individuals (dated by TCRdb to the early 2020s). Looking at the study overall: The cohort included a few men and a couple of women between 18 and 49 years of age. Each donor's leukapheresis produced roughly between roughly 0.85 and 9.5 billion PBMCs. Blood TCR repertoires of a handful of healthy adults were deeply sequenced to estimate repertoire size and the extent of clonotype sharing between individuals. For each donor, CD4 naive and CD4 memory were each run on three plates, CD8 naive on two plates, and CD8 memory on one plate. Different laboratories and diverse techniques were used to prepare libraries and sequence TCR repertoires, to increase sequencing depth and limit assay-specific biases. Overall study outcomes, separate from this receptor: Rarefaction of sorted-subset datasets indicated incomplete sequencing despite the large sequencing depth. Because the study included only a small number of donors, the genetic and exposure-history diversity represented was limited. Higher generation probabilities were observed for clonotypes shared by all four sorted-subset donors than for non-shared clonotypes. Based on pairwise subsampling, the degree of clonotype sharing among donors was expected to be affected by sequencing depth. Sharing across a few donors was observed for around 5% of naive CD4, 3% to 4% of naive CD8, roughly 2.3% of memory CD4, and about 0.38% of memory CD8 clonotypes. Larger estimated clonotype richness was generally found for naive subsets than for memory subsets. Sampling was restricted to blood, and TCR repertoires in tissue are likely to differ from TCR repertoires in blood.

For the CD8 naive samples, CD45RO-negative cells were positively selected for CCR7, yielding a CD45RA+CCR7+ population from which TemRA cells were excluded. The donors were healthy, HIV-negative adults with no recently reported acute infections or vaccinations. All donors were Caucasian adults living in Nashville, Tennessee, USA. Blood was obtained by leukapheresis, after which PBMCs were separated by Ficoll-Histopaque density gradient centrifugation and cryopreserved in liquid nitrogen vapor phase. Analytical flow cytometry was used to check the purity and quantity of each magnetically sorted T cell population. From each sorted fraction, genomic DNA was isolated and quantified by UV absorbance on a Nanodrop 2000c. Using the deep immunoSEQ assay, multiplex PCR amplified TCR CDR3 regions from genomic DNA. For each cell subset, the extracted genomic DNA was distributed evenly across all wells of several immunoSEQ 96-well plates, and each plate served as one replicate. For sorted subsets, each replicate PCR was loaded with around 200 ng genomic DNA, equivalent to 25,000 to 30,000 T cell genomes. Purified libraries were quantified with a Qubit 3.0 fluorometer, sized on a Bioanalyzer 2100, and re-quantified with the KAPA Library Quantification kit. A separate single-read 150-cycle Illumina NextSeq 550 flow cell was used to sequence each immunoSEQ 96-well plate. Under the source paper's analysis protocol: Because only junctional sequences without quality scores were contained in the immunoSEQ output, filtering matching that applied to full-length reads could not be performed. To assign V/J genes and CDR3, sequences were annotated against IMGT germline references using PyIR, a Python wrapper for IgBLAST v1.9. Reads with weak V/J assignments (E-value above 1e-6), missing CDR3, stop codons, out-of-frame junctions, or ambiguous translated residues were removed. V3J clonotypes were defined as sequences sharing the same inferred V gene, J gene, and CDR3 amino acid sequence. The percentage overlap between two repertoires was calculated by dividing the number of shared unique clonotypes by the size of the smaller repertoire. RTK rarefaction, the Chao1 estimator, and Recon v2.1 estimates of unobserved clonotypes were used to assess repertoire richness. For all TCRbeta clonotypes obtained by the gDNA method from four donors, generation probabilities were computed with OLGA. What TCRdb holds here is the immuneACCESS table cut down to in-frame rearrangements. Part of the clones is not present; checked against another copy, under half of the missing clones reflect an unresolved V gene, and the others are unexplained. V and J calls and clone size are copied from that table; D and trimming were computed from the DNA. Recorded for this sample are roughly 1,800,000 clones; roughly 94% of them occurred a single time. The ten biggest clones cover 1% to 1.5% of the sample.

Taken from cysteine to phenylalanine, the CDR3 has 15 residues. The entry retains the CDR3 DNA only, 45 bases that are in frame from base 1. At the junction V is shortened by 5 bases and J by 4 bases, with 14 bases in between. For CDR1 and CDR2, the germline V gene (reference sequence) lists MNHEY and SMNVEV. The material sequenced was naive CD8+ T cells sorted from blood. Read against the paper, the sample's cell subset or site label means: CD45RA+CCR7+. The TCR originated in a young man in good health. The chain links TRBV27 with TRBJ1-4, with a tentative D gene TRBD1 over 5 matching bases. Here the CDR3 is given as CASSAHGGDNEKLFF. The DNA reads as follows: TGTGCCAGCAGTGCCCATGGAGGGGATAATGAAAAACTGTTTTTT.